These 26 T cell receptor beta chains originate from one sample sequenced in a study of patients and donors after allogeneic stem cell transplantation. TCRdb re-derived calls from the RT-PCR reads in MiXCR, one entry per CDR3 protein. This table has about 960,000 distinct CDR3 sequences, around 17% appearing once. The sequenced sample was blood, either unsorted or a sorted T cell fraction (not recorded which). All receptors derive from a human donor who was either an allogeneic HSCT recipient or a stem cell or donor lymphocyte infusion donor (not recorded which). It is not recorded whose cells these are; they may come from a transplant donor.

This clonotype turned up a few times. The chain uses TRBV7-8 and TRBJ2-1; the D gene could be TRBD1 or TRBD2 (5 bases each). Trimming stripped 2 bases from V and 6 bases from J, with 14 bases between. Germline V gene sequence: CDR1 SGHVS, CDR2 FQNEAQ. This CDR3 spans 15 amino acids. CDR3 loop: CASSLKGPTGNEQFF. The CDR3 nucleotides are TGTGCCAGCAGCTTAAAGGGACCCACAGGCAATGAGCAGTTCTTC. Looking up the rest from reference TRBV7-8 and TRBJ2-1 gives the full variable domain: GAGVSQSPRYKVAKRGQDVALRCDPISGHVSLFWYQQALGQGPEFLTYFQNEAQLDKSGLPSDRFFAERPEGSVSTLKIQRTQQEDSAVYLCASSLKGPTGNEQFFGPGTRLTVL.

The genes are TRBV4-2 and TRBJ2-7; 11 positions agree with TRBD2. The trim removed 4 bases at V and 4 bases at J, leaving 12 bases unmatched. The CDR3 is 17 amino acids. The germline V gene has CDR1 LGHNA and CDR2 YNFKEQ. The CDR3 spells CASSPTVASGGRYEQYF. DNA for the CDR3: TGTGCCAGCAGCCCCACTGTAGCTAGCGGGGGGAGATACGAGCAGTACTTC.

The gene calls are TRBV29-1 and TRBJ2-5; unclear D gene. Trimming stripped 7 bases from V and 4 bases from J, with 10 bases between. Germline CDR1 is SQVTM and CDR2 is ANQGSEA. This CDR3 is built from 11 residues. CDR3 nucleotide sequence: TGCAGCGCGGGCCCCGGAGAGACCCAGTACTTC. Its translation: CSAGPGETQYF.

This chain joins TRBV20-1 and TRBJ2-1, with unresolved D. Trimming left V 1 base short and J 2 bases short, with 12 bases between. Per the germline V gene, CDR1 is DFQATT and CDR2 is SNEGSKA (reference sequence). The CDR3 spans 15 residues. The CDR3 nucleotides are TGCAGTGCTAGAGTCCCCCTACCTACCTACAATGAGCAGTTCTTC. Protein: CSARVPLPTYNEQFF.

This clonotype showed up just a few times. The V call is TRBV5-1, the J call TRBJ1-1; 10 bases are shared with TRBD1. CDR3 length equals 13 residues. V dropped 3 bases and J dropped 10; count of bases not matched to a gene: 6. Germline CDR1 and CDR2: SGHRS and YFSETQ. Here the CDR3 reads CASSYRDRGSAFF. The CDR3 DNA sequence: TGCGCCAGCAGCTACCGGGACAGGGGCTCAGCTTTCTTT. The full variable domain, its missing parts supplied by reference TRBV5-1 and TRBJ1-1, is KAGVTQTPRYLIKTRGQQVTLSCSPISGHRSVSWYQQTPGQGLQFLFEYFSETQRNKGNFPGRFSGRQFSNSRSEMNVSTLELGDSALYLCASSYRDRGSAFFGQGTRLTVV.

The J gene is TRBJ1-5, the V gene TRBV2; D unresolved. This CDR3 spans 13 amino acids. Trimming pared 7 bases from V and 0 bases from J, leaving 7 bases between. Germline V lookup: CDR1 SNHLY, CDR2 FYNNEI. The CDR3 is CASTGRSNQPQHF. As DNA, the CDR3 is TGTGCCAGCACCGGACGTAGCAATCAGCCCCAGCATTTT.

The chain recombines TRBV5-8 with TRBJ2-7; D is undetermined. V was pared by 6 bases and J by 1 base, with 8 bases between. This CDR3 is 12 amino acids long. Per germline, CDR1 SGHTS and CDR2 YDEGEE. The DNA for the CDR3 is TGTGCCAGCACCCAGCGATCCTACGAGCAGTACTTC. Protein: CASTQRSYEQYF.

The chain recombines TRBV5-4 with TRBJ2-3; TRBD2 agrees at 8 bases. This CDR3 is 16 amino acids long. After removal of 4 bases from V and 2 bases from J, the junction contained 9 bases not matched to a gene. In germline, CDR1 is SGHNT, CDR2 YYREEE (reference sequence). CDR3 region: CASSRPAGVATDTQYF. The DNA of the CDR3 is TGTGCCAGCAGCCGCCCAGCGGGAGTTGCCACAGATACGCAGTATTTT.

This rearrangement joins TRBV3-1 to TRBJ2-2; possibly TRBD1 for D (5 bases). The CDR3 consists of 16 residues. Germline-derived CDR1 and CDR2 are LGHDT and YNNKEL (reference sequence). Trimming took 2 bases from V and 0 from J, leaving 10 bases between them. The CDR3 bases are TGTGCCAGCAGCCAAAATACAGGAACGAACACCGGGGAGCTGTTTTTT. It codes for CASSQNTGTNTGELFF.

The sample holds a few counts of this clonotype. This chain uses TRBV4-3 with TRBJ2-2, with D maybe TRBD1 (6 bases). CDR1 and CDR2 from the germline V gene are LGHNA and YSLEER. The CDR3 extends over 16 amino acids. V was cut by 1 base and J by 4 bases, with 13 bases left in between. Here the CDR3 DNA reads TGCGCCAGCAGCCAAGGGCCGGGACAAAGCACCGGGGAGCTGTTTTTT. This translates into CASSQGPGQSTGELFF.

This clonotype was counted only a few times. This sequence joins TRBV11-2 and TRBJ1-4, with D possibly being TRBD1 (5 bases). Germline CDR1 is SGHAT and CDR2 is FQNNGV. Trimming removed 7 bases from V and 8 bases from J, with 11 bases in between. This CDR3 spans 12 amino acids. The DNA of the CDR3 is TGTGCCAGCACGCGCTGGGGGGAAAAACTGTTTTTT. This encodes CASTRWGEKLFF. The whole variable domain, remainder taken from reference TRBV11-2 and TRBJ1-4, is EAGVAQSPRYKIIEKRQSVAFWCNPISGHATLYWYQQILGQGPKLLIQFQNNGVVDDSQLPKDRFSAERLKGVDSTLKIQPAKLEDSAVYLCASTRWGEKLFFGSGTQLSVL.

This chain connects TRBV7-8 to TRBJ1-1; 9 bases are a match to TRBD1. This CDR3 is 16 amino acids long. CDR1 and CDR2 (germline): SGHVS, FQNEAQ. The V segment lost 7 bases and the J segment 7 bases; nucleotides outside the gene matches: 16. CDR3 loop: CASIPLGGQGAFEAFF. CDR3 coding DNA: TGTGCCAGCATCCCCCTGGGGGGACAGGGTGCCTTTGAAGCTTTCTTT.

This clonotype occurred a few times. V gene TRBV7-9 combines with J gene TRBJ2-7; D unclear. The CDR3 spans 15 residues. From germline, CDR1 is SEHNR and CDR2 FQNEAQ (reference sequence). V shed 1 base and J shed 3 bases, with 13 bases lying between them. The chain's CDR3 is CASSLEVGSFYEQYF. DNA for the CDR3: TGTGCCAGCAGCTTAGAAGTTGGCTCCTTCTACGAGCAGTACTTC.

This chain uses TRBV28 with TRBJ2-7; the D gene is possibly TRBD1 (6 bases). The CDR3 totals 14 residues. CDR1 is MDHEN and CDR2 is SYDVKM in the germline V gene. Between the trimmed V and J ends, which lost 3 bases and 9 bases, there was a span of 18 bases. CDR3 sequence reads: CASSFHGTLLGQYF. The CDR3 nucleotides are TGTGCCAGCAGTTTTCACGGGACACTTCTCGGGCAGTACTTC.

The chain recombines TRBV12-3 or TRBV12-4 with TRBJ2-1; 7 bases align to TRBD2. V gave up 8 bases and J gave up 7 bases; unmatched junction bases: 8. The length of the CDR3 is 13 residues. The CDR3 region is CASGRVRGNEQFF. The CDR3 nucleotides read TGTGCCAGCGGGAGGGTCCGGGGTAATGAGCAGTTCTTC.

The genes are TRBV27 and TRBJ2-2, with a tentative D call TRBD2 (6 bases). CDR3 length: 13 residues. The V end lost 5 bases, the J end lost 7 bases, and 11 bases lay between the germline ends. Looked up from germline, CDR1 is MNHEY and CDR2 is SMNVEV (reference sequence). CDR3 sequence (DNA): TGTGCCAGCAGTCCACCGACTAGCGGGGAGCTGTTTTTT. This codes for CASSPPTSGELFF.

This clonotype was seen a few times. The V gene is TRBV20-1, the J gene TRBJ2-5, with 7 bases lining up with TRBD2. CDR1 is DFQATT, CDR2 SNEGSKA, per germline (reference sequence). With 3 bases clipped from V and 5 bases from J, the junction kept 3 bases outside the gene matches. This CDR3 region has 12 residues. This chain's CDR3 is CSARTSLETQYF. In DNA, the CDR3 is TGCAGTGCTAGGACTAGCTTGGAGACCCAGTACTTC.

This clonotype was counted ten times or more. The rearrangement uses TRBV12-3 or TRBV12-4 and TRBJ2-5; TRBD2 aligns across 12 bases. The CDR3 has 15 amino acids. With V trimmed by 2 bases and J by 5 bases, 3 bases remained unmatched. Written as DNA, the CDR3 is TGTGCCAGCAGTTTATCTAGCGGGGGGGCCGAGACCCAGTACTTC. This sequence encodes CASSLSSGGAETQYF.

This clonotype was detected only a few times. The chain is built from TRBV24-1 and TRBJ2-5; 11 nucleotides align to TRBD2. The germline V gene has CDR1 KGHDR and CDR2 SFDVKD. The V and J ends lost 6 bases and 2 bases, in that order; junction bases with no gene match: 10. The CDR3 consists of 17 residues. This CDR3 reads CATSPQGLAGRQETQYF. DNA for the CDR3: TGTGCCACCAGTCCACAAGGACTAGCGGGTAGGCAAGAGACCCAGTACTTC.

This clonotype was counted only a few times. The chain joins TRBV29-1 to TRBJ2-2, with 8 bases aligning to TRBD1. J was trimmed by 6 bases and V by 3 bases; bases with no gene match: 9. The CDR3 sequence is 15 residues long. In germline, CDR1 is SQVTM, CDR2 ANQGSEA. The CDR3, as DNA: TGCAGCGTTGATGGGACAGGAACGGGGGCCGGGGAGCTGTTTTTT. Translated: CSVDGTGTGAGELFF.

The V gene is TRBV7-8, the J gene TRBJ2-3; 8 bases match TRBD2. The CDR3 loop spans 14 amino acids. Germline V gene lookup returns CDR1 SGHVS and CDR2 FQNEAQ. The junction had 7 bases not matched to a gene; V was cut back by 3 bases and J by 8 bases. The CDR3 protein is CASSLNSGVATQYF. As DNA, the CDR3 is TGTGCCAGCAGCTTGAATAGCGGGGTGGCTACGCAGTATTTT.

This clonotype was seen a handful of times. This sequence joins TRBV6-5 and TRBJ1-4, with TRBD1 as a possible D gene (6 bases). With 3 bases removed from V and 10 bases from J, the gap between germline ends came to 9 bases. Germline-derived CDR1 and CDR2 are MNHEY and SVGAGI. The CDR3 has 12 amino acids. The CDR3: CASSYEGGKLFF. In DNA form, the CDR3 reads TGTGCCAGCAGTTATGAGGGGGGAAAACTGTTTTTT.

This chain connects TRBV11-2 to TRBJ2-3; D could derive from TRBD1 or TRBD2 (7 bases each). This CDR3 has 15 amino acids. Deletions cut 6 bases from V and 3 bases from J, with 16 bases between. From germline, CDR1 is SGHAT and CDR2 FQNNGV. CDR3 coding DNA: TGTGCCAGCAGGTTACAGGGGCGGGGGACAGATACGCAGTATTTT. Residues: CASRLQGRGTDTQYF.

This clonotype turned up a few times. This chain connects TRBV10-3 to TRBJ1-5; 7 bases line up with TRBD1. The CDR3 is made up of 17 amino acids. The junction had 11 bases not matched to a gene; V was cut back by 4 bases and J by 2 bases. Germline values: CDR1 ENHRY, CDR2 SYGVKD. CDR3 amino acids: CAISAQIGTVGNQPQHF. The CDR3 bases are TGTGCCATCAGTGCACAAATCGGGACAGTGGGCAATCAGCCCCAGCATTTT.

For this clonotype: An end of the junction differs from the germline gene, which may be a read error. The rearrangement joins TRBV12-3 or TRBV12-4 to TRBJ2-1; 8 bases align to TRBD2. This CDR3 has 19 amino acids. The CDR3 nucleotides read TGTGCCGGCAGTTTGGTCCAGCGGGGGCTCTCCAGCTCCTACAATGAGCAGTTCTTC. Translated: CAGSLVQRGLSSSYNEQFF.

Written as DNA, the CDR3 is TGTGCCAGCAGCCAGAAGGGGTGGCAAAGTAGGCAAGAGACCCAGTACTTC. Protein sequence: CASSQKGWQSRQETQYF. The chain couples TRBV3-1 to TRBJ2-5; possibly TRBD1 for D (5 bases). Germline V lookup: CDR1 LGHDT, CDR2 YNNKEL (reference sequence). The CDR3 runs to 17 residues. V lost 3 bases to trimming and J lost 2 bases, with 19 bases between them.